This TCR beta chain was identified in a study of T cell responses to AZD1222 COVID-19 vaccine. Using immunoSEQ multiplex PCR, the repertoire was profiled, and TCRdb retains in-frame clones only, with some absent. The repertoire has approximately 120,000 clones, approximately 90% of them found once; the top ten carry around 10%. Study-wide results and caveats: Targeting of unmutated variant regions was reportedly seen in nearly half of spike-specific TCRs.

Per germline, CDR1 MNHEY and CDR2 SVGAGI. V shed 0 bases and J 3 bases; nucleotides not matched to a gene: 8. The CDR3 totals 16 residues. This clone was counted a few times. Its cognate antigen is unknown. The chain carries TRBV6-5 and TRBJ2-7, with TRBD2 matching over 7 bases. This sequence originates from an adult in good health. Sequenced material: peripheral blood, taken on day 0 of MenACWY control vaccination. CDR3 sequence (DNA): TGTGCCAGCAGTTACTCGACGGCGGGAGAACGCTACGAGCAGTACTTC. Amino acids: CASSYSTAGERYEQYF.